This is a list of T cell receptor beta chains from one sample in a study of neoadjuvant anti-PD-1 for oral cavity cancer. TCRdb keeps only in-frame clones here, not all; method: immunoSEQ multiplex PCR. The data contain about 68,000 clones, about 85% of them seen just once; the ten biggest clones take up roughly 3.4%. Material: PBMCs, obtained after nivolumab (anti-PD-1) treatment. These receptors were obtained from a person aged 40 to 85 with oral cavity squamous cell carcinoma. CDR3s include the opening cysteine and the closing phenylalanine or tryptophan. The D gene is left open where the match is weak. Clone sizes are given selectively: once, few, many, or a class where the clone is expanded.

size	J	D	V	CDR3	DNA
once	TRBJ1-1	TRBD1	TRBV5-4	CASSFRQGNTEAFF	TGTGCCAGCAGCTTCCGACAGGGAAACACTGAAGCTTTCTTT
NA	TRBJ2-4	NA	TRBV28	CASRSQDRAKNIQYF	TGTGCCAGCAGGAGTCAGGACCGGGCCAAAAACATTCAGTACTTC
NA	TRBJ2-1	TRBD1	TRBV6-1	CASSGLTGGIAEQFF	TGTGCCAGCAGTGGTTTGACAGGGGGGATAGCTGAGCAGTTCTTC
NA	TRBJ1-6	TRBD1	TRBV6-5	CASSRDRNNSPLHF	TGTGCCAGCAGCCGGGACAGAAATAATTCACCCCTCCACTTT
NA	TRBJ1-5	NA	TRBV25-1	CASSETGDNQPQHF	TGTGCCAGCAGTGAAACGGGGGACAATCAGCCCCAGCATTTT
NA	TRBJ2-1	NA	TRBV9	CASSVDPWGPTTYNEQFF	TGTGCCAGCAGCGTAGACCCTTGGGGCCCTACAACCTACAATGAGCAGTTCTTC
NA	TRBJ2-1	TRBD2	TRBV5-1	CASSTRTSGRASNGYNEQFF	TGCGCCAGCAGCACGAGGACTAGCGGGAGGGCCAGTAATGGCTACAATGAGCAGTTCTTC
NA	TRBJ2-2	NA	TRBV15	CATSRVAGELFF	TGTGCCACCAGCAGAGTGGCCGGGGAGCTGTTTTTT
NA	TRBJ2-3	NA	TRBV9	CASSVGGAADTQYF	TGTGCCAGCAGCGTAGGGGGGGCGGCAGATACGCAGTATTTT
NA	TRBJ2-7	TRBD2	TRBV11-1	CASSSTRAGDLYEQYF	TGTGCCAGCAGCTCGACGAGAGCGGGAGATTTGTACGAGCAGTACTTC
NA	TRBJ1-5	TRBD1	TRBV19	CASSLSPGTGNSNQPQHF	TGTGCCAGTAGTCTCAGTCCCGGGACAGGGAATAGCAATCAGCCCCAGCATTTT
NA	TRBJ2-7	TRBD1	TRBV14	CASSQQGAYEQYF	TGTGCCAGCAGCCAACAGGGGGCCTACGAGCAGTACTTC
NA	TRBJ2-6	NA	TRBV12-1	CASRGSSSGANVLTF	TGTGCCAGCAGGGGATCGAGTTCTGGGGCCAACGTCCTGACTTTC
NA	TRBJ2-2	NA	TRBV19	CASSIVTGNTGELFF	TGTGCCAGTAGTATAGTGACAGGGAACACCGGGGAGCTGTTTTTT
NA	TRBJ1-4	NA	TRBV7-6	CASSPRGAANEKLFF	TGTGCCAGCAGCCCCAGGGGCGCGGCTAATGAAAAACTGTTTTTT
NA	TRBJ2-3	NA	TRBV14	CASSQGARSDTQYF	TGTGCCAGCAGCCAGGGGGCGCGGAGTGATACGCAGTATTTT
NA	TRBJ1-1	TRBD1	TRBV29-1	CSVEVGTGRNTEAFF	TGCAGCGTTGAAGTCGGGACAGGGAGGAACACTGAAGCTTTCTTT
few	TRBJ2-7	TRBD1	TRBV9	CASSLTGSGSYEQYF	TGTGCCAGCAGCCTGACAGGGTCTGGCTCCTACGAGCAGTACTTC
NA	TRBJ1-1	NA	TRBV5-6	CASSSGGRTEAFF	TGTGCCAGCAGCAGCGGGGGGAGGACTGAAGCTTTCTTT
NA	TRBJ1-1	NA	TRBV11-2	CASSFNSGGGTEAFF	TGTGCCAGCAGCTTCAACTCCGGGGGAGGAACTGAAGCTTTCTTT
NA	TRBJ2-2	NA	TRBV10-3	CAITGNTGELFF	TGTGCCATCACGGGGAACACCGGGGAGCTGTTTTTT
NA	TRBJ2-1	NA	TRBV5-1	CASSLEGVSSYNEQFF	TGCGCCAGCAGCTTGGAGGGGGTCAGCTCCTACAATGAGCAGTTCTTC
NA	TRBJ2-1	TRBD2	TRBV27	CASPTSGAYNEQFF	TGTGCCAGTCCCACTAGCGGGGCCTACAATGAGCAGTTCTTC
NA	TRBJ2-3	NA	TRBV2	CASRLQGPTDTQYF	TGTGCCAGCAGACTCCAGGGCCCCACAGATACGCAGTATTTT
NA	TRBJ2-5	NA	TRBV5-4	CASSYVGRAPQETQYF	TGTGCCAGCAGCTATGTCGGACGTGCCCCCCAAGAGACCCAGTACTTC
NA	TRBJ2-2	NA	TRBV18	CASSPGHGIGELFF	TGTGCCAGCTCACCAGGGCACGGGATCGGGGAGCTGTTTTTT
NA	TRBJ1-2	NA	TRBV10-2	CASSEPTDGYTF	TGCGCCAGCAGTGAGCCCACCGATGGCTACACCTTC
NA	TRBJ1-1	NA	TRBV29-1	CRVDSGEIVGAFF	TGCAGGGTTGATTCGGGAGAGATAGTCGGAGCTTTCTTT
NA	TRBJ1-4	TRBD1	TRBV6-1	CASSQDREAGEKLFF	TGTGCCAGCAGCCAGGACAGGGAGGCTGGCGAAAAACTGTTTTTT
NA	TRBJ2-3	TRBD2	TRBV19	CASSTGTSGSTDTQYF	TGTGCCAGTAGTACGGGGACTAGCGGAAGCACAGATACGCAGTATTTT
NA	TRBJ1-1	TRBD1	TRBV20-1	CRSTGETEAFF	TGCAGGTCCACAGGGGAAACTGAAGCTTTCTTT
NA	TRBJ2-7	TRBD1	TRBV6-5	CASSLTGTGSIYEQYF	TGTGCCAGCAGTTTAACCGGGACAGGCAGTATCTACGAGCAGTACTTC
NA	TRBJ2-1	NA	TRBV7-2	CASGPYRASEIF	TGTGCCAGCGGACCCTACCGGGCCTCTGAAATCTTC
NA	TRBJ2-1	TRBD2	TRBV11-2	CASSLDGGRASEQFF	TGTGCCAGCAGCTTAGACGGCGGGAGGGCCAGTGAGCAGTTCTTC
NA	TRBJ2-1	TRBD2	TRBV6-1	CASSETSGVWDEQFF	TGTGCCAGCAGTGAAACTAGCGGGGTCTGGGATGAGCAGTTCTTC
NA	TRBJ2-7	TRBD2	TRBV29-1	CSVEGPAGGEEQYF	TGCAGCGTTGAAGGGCCAGCGGGGGGTGAGGAGCAGTACTTC
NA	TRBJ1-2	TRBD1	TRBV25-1	CASTMLETGAGGYTF	TGTGCCAGCACCATGCTCGAGACAGGGGCGGGAGGCTACACCTTC
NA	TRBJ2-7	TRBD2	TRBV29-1	CSTRTSGSYEQYF	TGCAGCACGCGGACTAGCGGCTCCTACGAGCAGTACTTC
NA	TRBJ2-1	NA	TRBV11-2	CASSSQRNEQFF	TGTGCCAGCAGCTCCCAACGTAATGAGCAGTTCTTC